This TCR beta chain originates from a study of beta chain features in type 1 diabetes (dated by TCRdb to 2016 to 2019). Looking at the study overall: Mean age, gender distribution, total cell number and subset yield were not different between patients and healthy donors. A total of 85 million to 140 million sorted cells were examined across all samples, and a strong correlation was observed between cell number per subset and RNA yield. In the study, recently diagnosed type 1 diabetes patients and matched healthy donors were compared on the TCRB repertoires of their sorted circulating CD4+ T cell subsets. Regulatory and stem cell-like memory subsets were obtained from only 8 patients and roughly eight healthy donors, while naive and central memory subsets were obtained from all 30 or so donors.

The entire isolated RNA was reverse transcribed using the High Capacity cDNA Reverse Transcription Kit, and thus expressed TCRB transcripts were sequenced. Deep immunoSEQ sequencing was applied to naive, central memory and regulatory T cell samples, giving an average of roughly 3.5 million total reads per sample. Sorted cells were lysed in RLT buffer and RNA was extracted with DNase-treated RNeasy Micro or Mini kits, depending on cell number. To prevent cross-contamination, every cell subset was processed on its own, while patient and healthy donor samples were processed together. The immunoSEQ multiplex PCR was used to amplify TCRB sequences from cDNA, yielding 87-bp fragments that span the CDR3 region. Sequencing of the amplicons was performed on the Illumina HiSeq platform. For the original study's pipeline: PCR bias was corrected computationally using synthetic template baselines, and reads within Hamming distance 2 were collapsed, with unmergeable singletons discarded. By aligning reads against IMGT, V, D and J genes, CDR3 length, and insertions or deletions at six rearrangement sites were assigned. Within each subset, clonotype counts were normalized to sorted cell number, after which true diversity and Gini coefficients were computed with the tcR R package. The overlap coefficient, calculated on TCRB nucleotide sequences, was used to measure repertoire sharing. As a proxy for the pre-selection repertoire, out-of-frame TCRB sequences from naive cells were analyzed. Entries here come from immuneACCESS through TCRdb and include only in-frame sequences with V and J called. Some clones fail to appear in such tables; in the studies checked, an unresolved V gene covers under half of the shortfall, and the cause of the remainder is unknown. V and J calls and clone size are given by that table; D and trimming were obtained from the DNA. This sample comprises around 500,000 clones, approximately 28% of them detected only once. The ten top clones hold about 0.065% of the sample.

Relative to germline, V is 4 bases shorter and J is 2 bases shorter, with 9 bases between their ends. CDR1 and CDR2 are read off the germline V gene as SGDLS and YYNGEE. From its cysteine to its phenylalanine, the CDR3 spans 14 amino acids. Of all the DNA, just the CDR3 is kept, 42 bases in frame from base 1. Each donor gave one peripheral blood draw, around 0.12 L on average, collected into heparinised tubes. Using a panel that included CD45RO, CCR7, CD25, CD127, CD95 and CD27, naive, central memory, regulatory and stem cell-like memory CD4+ T cells were sorted on a BD FACSAria II. Every sorted population had a purity above 95%. PBMCs were isolated immediately by Lymphoprep density gradient centrifugation and stained directly without culture. So that batch effects would be minimized, each experiment stained and sorted samples in pairs, pairing one healthy donor with one patient. The paper's findings and limits, for the study overall: Sequencing cDNA rather than genomic DNA could over-represent highly expressing activated cells, although activation and CD3 levels did not differ between groups. Because the HLA sub-analyses included only small numbers of individuals, any influence of HLA type on TCRB rearrangement was left unresolved. Naive, central memory and regulatory TCRB repertoires appeared to be more alike among patients than among healthy donors. In all four CD4+ subsets, TCRB CDR3 length was moderately but significantly shorter in type 1 diabetes patients. Patients with type 1 diabetes made fewer insertions and deleted more nucleotides at VDJ recombination sites, implying thymic rearrangement abnormalities. Shorter templates might have been favored by PCR, but patient and control samples were amplified and corrected together, so both groups would have been affected equally by any skew.

Comments on this clone: The specificity of this receptor is unknown. No much larger clone is present one base from it, and per-base qualities are unavailable.

The sequence was collected from a young man in good health. Sequenced input: naive CD4+ T cells from blood. The sample's cell subset or site label, in plain terms: true naive CD4+ T cells. The chain was built from TRBV9 and TRBJ2-2; confidence is insufficient to name the D gene. The CDR3 loop reads CASSPRHNTGELFF. The DNA sequence is as follows: TGTGCCAGCAGCCCTCGACACAACACCGGGGAGCTGTTTTTT.